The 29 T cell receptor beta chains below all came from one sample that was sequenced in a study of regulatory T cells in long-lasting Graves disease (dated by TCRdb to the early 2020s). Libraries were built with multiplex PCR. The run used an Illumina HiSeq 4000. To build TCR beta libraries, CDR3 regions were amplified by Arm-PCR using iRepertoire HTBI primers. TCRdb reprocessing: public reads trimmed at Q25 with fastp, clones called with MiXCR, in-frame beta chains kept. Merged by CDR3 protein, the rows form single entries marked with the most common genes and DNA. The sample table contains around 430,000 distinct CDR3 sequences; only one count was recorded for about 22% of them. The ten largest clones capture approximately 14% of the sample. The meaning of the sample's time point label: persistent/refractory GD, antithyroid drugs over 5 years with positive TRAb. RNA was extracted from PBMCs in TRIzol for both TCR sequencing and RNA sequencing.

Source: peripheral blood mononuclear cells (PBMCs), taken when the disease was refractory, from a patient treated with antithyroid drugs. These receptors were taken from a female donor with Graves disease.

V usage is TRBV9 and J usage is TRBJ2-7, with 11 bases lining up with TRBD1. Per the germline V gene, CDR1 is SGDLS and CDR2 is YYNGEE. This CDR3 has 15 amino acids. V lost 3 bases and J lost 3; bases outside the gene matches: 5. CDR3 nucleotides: TGTGCCAGCAGCGCACCCGGGACAGGGGGCTACGAGCAGTACTTC. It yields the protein CASSAPGTGGYEQYF.

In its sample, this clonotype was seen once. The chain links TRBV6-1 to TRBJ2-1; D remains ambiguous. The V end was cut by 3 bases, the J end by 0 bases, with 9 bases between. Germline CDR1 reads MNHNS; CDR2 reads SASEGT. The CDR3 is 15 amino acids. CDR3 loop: CASSDSAGSYNEQFF. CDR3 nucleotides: TGTGCCAGCAGTGACTCAGCAGGCTCCTACAATGAGCAGTTCTTC.

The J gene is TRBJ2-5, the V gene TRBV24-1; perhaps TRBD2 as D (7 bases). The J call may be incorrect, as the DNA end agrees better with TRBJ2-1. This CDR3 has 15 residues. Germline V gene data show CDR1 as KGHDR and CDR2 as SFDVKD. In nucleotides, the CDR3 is TGTGCCACCAGTGATGGGGGGGGGGCGGACAATGAGCAGTTCTTC. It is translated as CATSDGGGADNEQFF.

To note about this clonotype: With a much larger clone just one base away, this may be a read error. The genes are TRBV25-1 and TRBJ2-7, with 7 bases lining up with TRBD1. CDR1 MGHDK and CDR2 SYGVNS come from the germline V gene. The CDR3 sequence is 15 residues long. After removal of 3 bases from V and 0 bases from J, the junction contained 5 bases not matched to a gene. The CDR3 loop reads CASSDPGTASYEQYF. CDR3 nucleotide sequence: TGTGCCAGCAGTGATCCCGGGACAGCCTCCTACGAGCAGTACTTC.

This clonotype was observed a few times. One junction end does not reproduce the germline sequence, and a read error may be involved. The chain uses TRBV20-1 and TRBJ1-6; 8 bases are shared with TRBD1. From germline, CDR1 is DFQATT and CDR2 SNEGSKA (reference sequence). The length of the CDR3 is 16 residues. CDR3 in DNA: TGCAGTGCCAGAGGGGACAGGCCCATTAATAATTCACCCCTCCACTTT. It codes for CSARGDRPINNSPLHF.

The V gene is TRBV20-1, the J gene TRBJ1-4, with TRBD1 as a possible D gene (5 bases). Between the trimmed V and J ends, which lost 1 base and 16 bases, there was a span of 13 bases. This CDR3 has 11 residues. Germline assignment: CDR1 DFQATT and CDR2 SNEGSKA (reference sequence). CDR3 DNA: TGCAGTGCTAGAGCCGGGACCGAGGAGTTTTTT. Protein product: CSARAGTEEFF.

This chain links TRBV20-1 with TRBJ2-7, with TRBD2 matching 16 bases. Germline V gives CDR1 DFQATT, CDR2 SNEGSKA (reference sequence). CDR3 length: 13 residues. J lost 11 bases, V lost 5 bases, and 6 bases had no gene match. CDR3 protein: CSALGLAGGLEYF. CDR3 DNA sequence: TGCAGTGCTTTGGGACTAGCGGGAGGGCTCGAGTACTTC.

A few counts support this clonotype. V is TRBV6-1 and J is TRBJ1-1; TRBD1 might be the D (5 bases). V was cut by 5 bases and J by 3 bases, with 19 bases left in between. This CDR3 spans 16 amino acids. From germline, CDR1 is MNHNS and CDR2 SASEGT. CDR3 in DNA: TGTGCCAGCAGTCGGGACTCCGGGTGGGACGACACTGAAGCTTTCTTT. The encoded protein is CASSRDSGWDDTEAFF.

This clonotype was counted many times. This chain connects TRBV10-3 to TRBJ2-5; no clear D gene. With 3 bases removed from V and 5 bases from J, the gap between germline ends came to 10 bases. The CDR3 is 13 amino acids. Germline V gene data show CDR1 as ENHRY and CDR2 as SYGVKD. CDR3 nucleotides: TGTGCCATCAGTGACATGGGTTGGGAGACCCAGTACTTC. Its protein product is CAISDMGWETQYF.

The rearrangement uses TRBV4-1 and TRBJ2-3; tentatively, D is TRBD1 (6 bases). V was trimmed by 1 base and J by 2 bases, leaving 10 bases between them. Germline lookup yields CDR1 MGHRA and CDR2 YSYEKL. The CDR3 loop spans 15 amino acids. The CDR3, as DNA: TGCGCCAGCAGCCAAGTAGTGGGGGCCACAGATACGCAGTATTTT. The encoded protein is CASSQVVGATDTQYF.

The CDR3 DNA reads TGTGCCAGCAGCTTCACTAGCGGGAAGGGCGAGCAGTACTTC. Its protein is CASSFTSGKGEQYF. This sequence joins TRBV7-9 and TRBJ2-7; 10 positions match TRBD2. The CDR3 is 14 residues long. Germline V gene lookup returns CDR1 SEHNR and CDR2 FQNEAQ (reference sequence). Germline trimming cut 3 bases from V and 6 bases from J; bases unmatched to any gene: 5.

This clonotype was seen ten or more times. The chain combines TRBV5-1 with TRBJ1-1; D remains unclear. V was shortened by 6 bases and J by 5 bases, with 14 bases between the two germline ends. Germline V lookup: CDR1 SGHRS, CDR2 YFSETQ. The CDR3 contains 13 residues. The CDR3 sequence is CASNPRPNTEAFF. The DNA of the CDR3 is TGCGCCAGCAACCCAAGACCCAATACTGAAGCTTTCTTT.

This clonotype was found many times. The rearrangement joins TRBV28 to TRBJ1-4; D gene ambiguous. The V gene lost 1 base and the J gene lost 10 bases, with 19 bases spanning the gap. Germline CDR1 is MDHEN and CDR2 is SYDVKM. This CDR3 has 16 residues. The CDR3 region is CASSLSTLIDGGKLFF. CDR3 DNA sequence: TGTGCCAGCAGTTTATCTACCTTGATAGACGGAGGAAAACTGTTTTTT.

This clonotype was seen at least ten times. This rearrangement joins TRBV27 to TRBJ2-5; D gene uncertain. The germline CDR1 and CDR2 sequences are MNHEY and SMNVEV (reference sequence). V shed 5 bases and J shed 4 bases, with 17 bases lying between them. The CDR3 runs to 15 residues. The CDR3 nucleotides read TGTGCCAGCAGTCCCCTGCTCCAGAGTGGAGAGACCCAGTACTTC. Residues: CASSPLLQSGETQYF.

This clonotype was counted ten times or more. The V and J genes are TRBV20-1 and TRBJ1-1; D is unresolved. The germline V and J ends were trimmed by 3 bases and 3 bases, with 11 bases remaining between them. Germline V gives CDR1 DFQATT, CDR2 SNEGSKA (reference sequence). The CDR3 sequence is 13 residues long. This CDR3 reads CSASSALDTEAFF. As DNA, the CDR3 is TGCAGTGCTAGTTCGGCCCTTGACACTGAAGCTTTCTTT.

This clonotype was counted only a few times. The CDR3 spells CASSLEAGAIGGYTF. The CDR3 DNA is TGTGCCAGCAGCTTAGAGGCAGGGGCCATTGGTGGCTACACCTTC. The rearrangement uses TRBV7-9 and TRBJ1-2, with D possibly matching TRBD1 (6 bases). V was pared by 1 base and J by 7 bases, with 16 bases between. The CDR3 extends over 15 amino acids. Germline values: CDR1 SEHNR, CDR2 FQNEAQ (reference sequence).

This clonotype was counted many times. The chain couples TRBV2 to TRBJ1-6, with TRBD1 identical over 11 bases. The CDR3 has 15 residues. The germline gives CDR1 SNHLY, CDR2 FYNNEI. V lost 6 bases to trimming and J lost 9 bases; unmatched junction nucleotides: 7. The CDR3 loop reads CASRVGDRGTSPLHF. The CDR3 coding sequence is TGTGCCAGCAGGGTGGGGGACAGGGGGACTTCACCCCTCCACTTT.

In DNA, the CDR3 is TGTGCCAGCGGCTCCCCCTTCTTGACAGGGGGTCAGAACTATGGCTACACCTTC. It translates to CASGSPFLTGGQNYGYTF. The J gene is TRBJ1-2, the V gene TRBV7-2, with TRBD1 identical over 9 bases. V was pared by 8 bases and J by 2 bases, with 18 bases of the junction left unmatched. CDR3 length equals 18 residues. Per germline, CDR1 SGHTA and CDR2 FQGNSA.

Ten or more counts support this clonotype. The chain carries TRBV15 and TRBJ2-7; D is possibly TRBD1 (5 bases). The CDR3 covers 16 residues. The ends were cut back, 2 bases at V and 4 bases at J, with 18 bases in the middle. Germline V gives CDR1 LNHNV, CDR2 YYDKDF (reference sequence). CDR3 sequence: CATSRCPERTWYEQYF. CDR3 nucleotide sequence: TGTGCCACCAGCAGATGCCCAGAAAGGACATGGTACGAGCAGTACTTC.

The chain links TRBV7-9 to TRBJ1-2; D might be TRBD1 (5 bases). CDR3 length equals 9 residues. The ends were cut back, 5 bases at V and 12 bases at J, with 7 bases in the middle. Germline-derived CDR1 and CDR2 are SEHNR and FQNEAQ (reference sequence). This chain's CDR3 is CASSRGDTF. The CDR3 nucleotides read TGTGCCAGCAGCCGAGGGGACACCTTC.

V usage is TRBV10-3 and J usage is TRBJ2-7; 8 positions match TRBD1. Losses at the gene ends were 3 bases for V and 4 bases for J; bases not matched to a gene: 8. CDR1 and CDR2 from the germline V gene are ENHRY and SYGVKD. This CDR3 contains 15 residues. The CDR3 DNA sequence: TGTGCCATCAGTGATTCGGACAGGGTAAGATACGAGCAGTACTTC. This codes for CAISDSDRVRYEQYF.

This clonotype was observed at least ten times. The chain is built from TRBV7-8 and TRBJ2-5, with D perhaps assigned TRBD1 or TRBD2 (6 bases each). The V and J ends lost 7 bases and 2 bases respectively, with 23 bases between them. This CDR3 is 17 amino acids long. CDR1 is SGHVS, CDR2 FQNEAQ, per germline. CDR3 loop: CASIGGWRGGEQETQYF. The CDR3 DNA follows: TGTGCCAGCATAGGGGGGTGGAGAGGCGGAGAACAAGAGACCCAGTACTTC. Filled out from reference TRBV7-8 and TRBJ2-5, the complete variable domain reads GAGVSQSPRYKVAKRGQDVALRCDPISGHVSLFWYQQALGQGPEFLTYFQNEAQLDKSGLPSDRFFAERPEGSVSTLKIQRTQQEDSAVYLCASIGGWRGGEQETQYFGPGTRLLVL.

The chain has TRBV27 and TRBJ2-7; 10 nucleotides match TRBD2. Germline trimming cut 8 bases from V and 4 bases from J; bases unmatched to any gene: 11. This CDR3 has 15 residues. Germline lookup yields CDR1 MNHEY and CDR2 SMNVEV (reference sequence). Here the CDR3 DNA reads TGTGCCAGCCGCTGGGGCCCTAGCGGGAGTTACGAGCAGTACTTC. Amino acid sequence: CASRWGPSGSYEQYF.

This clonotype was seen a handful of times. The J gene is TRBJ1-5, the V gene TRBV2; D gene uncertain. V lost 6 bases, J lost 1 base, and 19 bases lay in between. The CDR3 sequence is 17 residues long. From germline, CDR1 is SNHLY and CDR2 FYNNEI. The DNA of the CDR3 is TGTGCCAGCAGCTTACGGCCGGCAGGCCTAAGCAATCAGCCCCAGCATTTT. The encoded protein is CASSLRPAGLSNQPQHF.

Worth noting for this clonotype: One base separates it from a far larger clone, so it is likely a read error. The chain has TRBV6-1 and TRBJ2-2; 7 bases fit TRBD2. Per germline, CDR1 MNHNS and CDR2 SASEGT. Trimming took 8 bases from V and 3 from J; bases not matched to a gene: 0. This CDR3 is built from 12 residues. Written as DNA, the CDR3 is TGTGCCAGCGGGGGGGACACCGGGGAGCTGTTTTTT. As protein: CASGGDTGELFF.

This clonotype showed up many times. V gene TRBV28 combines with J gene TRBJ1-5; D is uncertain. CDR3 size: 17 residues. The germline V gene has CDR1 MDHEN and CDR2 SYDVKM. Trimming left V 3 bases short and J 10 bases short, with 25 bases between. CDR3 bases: TGTGCCAGCAGTTTCGACCATATGAATTATTATCAGCGACCCCAGCATTTT. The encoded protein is CASSFDHMNYYQRPQHF.

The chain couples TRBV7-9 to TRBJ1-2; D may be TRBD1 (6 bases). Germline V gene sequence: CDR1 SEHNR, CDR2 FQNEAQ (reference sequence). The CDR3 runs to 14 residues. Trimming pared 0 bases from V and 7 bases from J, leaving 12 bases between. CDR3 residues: CASSLAVRGIGYTF. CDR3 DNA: TGTGCCAGCAGCTTAGCTGTCAGGGGAATTGGCTACACCTTC.

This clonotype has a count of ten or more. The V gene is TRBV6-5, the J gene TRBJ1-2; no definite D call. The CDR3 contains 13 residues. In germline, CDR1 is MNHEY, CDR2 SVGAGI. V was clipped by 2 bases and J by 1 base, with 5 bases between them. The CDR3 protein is CASSYGNNYGYTF. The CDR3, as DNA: TGTGCCAGCAGTTACGGCAATAACTATGGCTACACCTTC.

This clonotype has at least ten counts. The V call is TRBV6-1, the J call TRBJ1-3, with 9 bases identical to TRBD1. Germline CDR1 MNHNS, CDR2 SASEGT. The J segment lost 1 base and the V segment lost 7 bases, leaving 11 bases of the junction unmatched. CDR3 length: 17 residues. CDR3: CASMPYRGRTSGNTIYF. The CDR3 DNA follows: TGTGCCAGCATGCCATACAGGGGGCGAACGTCTGGAAACACCATATATTTT.